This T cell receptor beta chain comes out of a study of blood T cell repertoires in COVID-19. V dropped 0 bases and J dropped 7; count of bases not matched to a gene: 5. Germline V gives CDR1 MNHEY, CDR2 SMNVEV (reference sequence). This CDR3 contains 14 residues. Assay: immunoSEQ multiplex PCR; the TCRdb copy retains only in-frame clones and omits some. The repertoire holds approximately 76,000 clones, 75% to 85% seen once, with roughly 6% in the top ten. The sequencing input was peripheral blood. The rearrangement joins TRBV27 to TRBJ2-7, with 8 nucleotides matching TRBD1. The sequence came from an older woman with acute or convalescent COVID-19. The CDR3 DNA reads TGTGCCAGCAGTTTATCGACAGGGGCTGGGGAGCAGTACTTC. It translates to CASSLSTGAGEQYF.